This T cell receptor beta chain came from a study of early T cells in non-severe SARS-CoV-2 infection. About the study: The study sequenced bulk RNA from unsorted whole blood, with chains unpaired. Study-wide results and caveats: In VDJdb matching, anti-spike CD8 responses were favored while private and CD4 specificities went missing.

This clonotype was counted only a few times. Antigen unknown. Germline V gives CDR1 LGHDT, CDR2 YNNKEL (reference sequence). V shed 3 bases and J shed 3 bases, with 14 bases lying between them. The CDR3 is 15 residues long. TCRdb analysed the 5' RACE reads with MiXCR anew, one entry per CDR3 protein. The table lists fewer than 85,000 distinct CDR3 sequences, around 11% of them singletons. The sequence was collected from an adult who was a healthcare worker with PCR-confirmed SARS-CoV-2 infection or an uninfected control (not recorded which). The source was whole blood, collected at baseline. V usage is TRBV3-1 and J usage is TRBJ1-2; D is perhaps TRBD1 (5 bases). The CDR3 DNA follows: TGTGCCAGCAGCCATAGGGGCAGATATGACTATGGCTACACCTTC. Protein sequence: CASSHRGRYDYGYTF. Variable domain in full (rest from reference TRBV3-1 and TRBJ1-2): DTAVSQTPKYLVTQMGNDKSIKCEQNLGHDTMYWYKQDSKKFLKIMFSYNNKELIINETVPNRFSPKSPDKAHLNLHINSLELGDSAVYFCASSHRGRYDYGYTFGSGTRLTVV.